A single sample gave rise to the 11 T cell receptor beta chains below, sequenced in a study of T cells in women clearing cervical HPV infection (dated 2018 in TCRdb). Library generation was performed with the immunoSEQ multiplex PCR assay. TCRdb mirrors the immuneACCESS table, restricted to in-frame sequences. Some clones are absent from its copies; in checked studies, under half trace to an unresolved V gene, and the reason for the others is unknown. The table for this sample records tens of thousands of clones. The ten largest clones capture roughly a quarter of the sample. Sequencing was performed on blood buffy coat. The source of these receptors is a woman between 18 and 69 years old with a cervical HPV16 infection that either progressed to CIN3+ or cleared (not recorded which).

With respect to this clone: The read ends 3 residues early relative to the CDR3; the germline J gene fills the gap. The gene calls are TRBV7-9 and TRBJ1-2; 7 nucleotides agree with TRBD1. This CDR3 has 15 amino acids. The germline gives CDR1 SEHNR, CDR2 FQNEAQ (reference sequence). The CDR3 is CASSHRDRPSYDYTF. The DNA read from the CDR3 is TGTGCCAGCAGCCACCGGGACAGACCATCCTACGAC.

Concerning this clone itself: The read falls 3 residues short of the CDR3 end, and the missing part is taken from the germline J gene. This chain joins TRBV6-2 or TRBV6-3 and TRBJ1-5, with 8 bases that match TRBD1. With V trimmed by 2 bases and J by 1 base, 7 bases remained unmatched. Germline lookup yields CDR1 MNHEY and CDR2 SVGEGT. The CDR3 contains 17 residues. The sequenced CDR3 bases are TGTGCCAGCAGTTACCCGACAGGGGAGCAGAGCAATCAGCCC. Its translation is CASSYPTGEQSNQP. The full CDR3 protein reads CASSYPTGEQSNQPQHF.

Concerning this clone: The read stops 3 residues short of the end of the CDR3; the missing end is completed from the germline J gene. The V call is TRBV18, the J call TRBJ1-1; TRBD1 might be the D (6 bases). This CDR3 contains 13 residues. Looked up from germline, CDR1 is KGHSH and CDR2 is LQKENI. The CDR3 region is CASSPLGGQIAFF. The sequenced CDR3 bases are TGTGCCAGCTCACCATTGGGGGGGCAGATT.

A remark on this clone: The CDR3 goes on 3 residues after the read ends, and that part is filled in from the germline J gene. The chain recombines TRBV5-1 with TRBJ1-4, with D possibly TRBD1 on 5 matching bases. The CDR3 runs to 14 residues. The germline gives CDR1 SGHRS, CDR2 YFSETQ. The V and J ends lost 4 bases and 1 base respectively, with 8 bases between them. The CDR3 bases that were read are TGCGCCAGCAGCCTTCAGGGAACTAATGAAAAA. Its translation: CASSLQGTNEK. The CDR3 as a whole reads CASSLQGTNEKLFF.

Comments on this clone: The CDR3 end lies 3 residues beyond the end of the read and is filled in from the germline J gene. This chain uses TRBV29-1 with TRBJ2-5, with D maybe TRBD2 (5 bases). CDR1 SQVTM and CDR2 ANQGSEA come from the germline V gene. With 7 bases removed from V and 1 base from J, the gap between germline ends came to 13 bases. This CDR3 has 13 amino acids. CDR3 in amino acids: CSAEGLGQETQYF. The CDR3 DNA, read in part, is TGCAGCGCAGAGGGTTTAGGCCAAGAGACC.

As for this clone: The read falls 3 residues short of the CDR3 end, and the missing part is taken from the germline J gene. This chain links TRBV14 with TRBJ1-4; the match to TRBD1 covers 7 bases. V was pared by 4 bases and J by 3 bases, with 17 bases of the junction left unmatched. This CDR3 is 19 amino acids long. From germline, CDR1 is SGHDN and CDR2 FVKESK. CDR3 in amino acids: CASSPHRVGAGQPNEKLFF. CDR3 DNA, as far as it was read: TGTGCCAGCAGCCCCCACCGCGTCGGCGCGGGACAGCCTAATGAAAAA.

As regards this clone: The DNA ends 3 residues before the CDR3 does, and the rest of the CDR3 is filled in from the germline J gene. The chain couples TRBV7-8 to TRBJ2-4, with D uncertain. This CDR3 is built from 16 residues. Germline V lookup: CDR1 SGHVS, CDR2 FQNEAQ. CDR3 protein: CASSQERTRQVETQYF. The sequenced part of the CDR3 DNA is TGTGCCAGCAGCCAAGAACGTACAAGGCAGGTCGAGACT.

Worth noting for this clone: The read ends 3 residues shy of where the CDR3 ends; the end is completed using the germline J gene. The rearrangement joins TRBV6-1 to TRBJ2-3; unclear D gene. Germline CDR1 and CDR2: MNHNS and SASEGT. V was clipped by 0 bases and J by 2 bases, with 15 bases between them. This CDR3 has 17 amino acids. The covered CDR3 bases are TGTGCCAGCAGTGAAGCGTTCTCGCGAAGCAACACAGATACG. This gives the protein CASSEAFSRSNTDT. The whole CDR3 protein reads CASSEAFSRSNTDTQYF.

On this clone: The read finishes 3 residues shy of the CDR3 end, and the germline J gene is used to complete it. This sequence joins TRBV7-9 and TRBJ1-6; D may be TRBD1 (5 bases). The germline V and J ends were trimmed by 6 bases and 7 bases, with 16 bases remaining between them. This CDR3 is 15 amino acids long. Germline CDR1 reads SEHNR; CDR2 reads FQNEAQ (reference sequence). The part of the CDR3 DNA that was read is TGTGCCAGCAGTCCGTTGGGGGGAGCAAATTCACCC. Translation gives CASSPLGGANSP. The whole CDR3 protein reads CASSPLGGANSPLHF.

Comment on this clone: The read ends 3 residues before the CDR3 terminus; that terminus is restored from the germline J gene. V usage is TRBV30 and J usage is TRBJ1-5; D perhaps matches TRBD1 (5 bases). The CDR3 is 14 amino acids. Germline V gene data show CDR1 as GTSNPN and CDR2 as SVGIG (reference sequence). With 5 bases removed from V and 2 bases from J, the gap between germline ends came to 13 bases. The part of the CDR3 DNA that was read is TGTGCCTGGTCCCTATGGGGGGGCAATCAGCCC. This codes for CAWSLWGGNQP. Given in full, the CDR3 is CAWSLWGGNQPQHF.

A note on this clone: Sequencing ends 3 residues short of the CDR3 end; the germline J gene provides the rest. V gene TRBV5-1 combines with J gene TRBJ2-2, with 7 bases lining up with TRBD1. There are 15 residues in the CDR3. Germline CDR1 and CDR2: SGHRS and YFSETQ. Incomplete CDR3 DNA: TGCGCCAGCAGCTCAACAGGGGTGACTAATGAAAAG. Residues: CASSSTGVTNEK. The CDR3 in full is CASSSTGVTNEKLFF.